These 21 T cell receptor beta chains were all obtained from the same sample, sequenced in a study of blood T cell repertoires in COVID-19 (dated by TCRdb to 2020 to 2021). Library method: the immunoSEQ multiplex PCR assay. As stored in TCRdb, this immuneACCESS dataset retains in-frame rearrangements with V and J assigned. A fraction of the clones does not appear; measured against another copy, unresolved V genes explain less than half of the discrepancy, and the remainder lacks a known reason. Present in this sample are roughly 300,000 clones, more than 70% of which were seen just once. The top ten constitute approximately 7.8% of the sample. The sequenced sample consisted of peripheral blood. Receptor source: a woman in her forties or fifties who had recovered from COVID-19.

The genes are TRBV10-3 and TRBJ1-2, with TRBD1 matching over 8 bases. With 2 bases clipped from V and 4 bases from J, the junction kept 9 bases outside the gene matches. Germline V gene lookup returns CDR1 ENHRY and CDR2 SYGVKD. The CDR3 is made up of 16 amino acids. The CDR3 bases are TGTGCCATCAGTGAGGATATGACAGGGGTAGGCTATGGCTACACCTTC. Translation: CAISEDMTGVGYGYTF.

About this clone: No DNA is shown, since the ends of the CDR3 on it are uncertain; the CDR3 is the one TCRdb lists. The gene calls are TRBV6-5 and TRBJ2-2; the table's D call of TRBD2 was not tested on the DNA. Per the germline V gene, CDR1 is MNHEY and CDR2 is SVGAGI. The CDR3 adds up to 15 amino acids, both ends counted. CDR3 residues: CASSSSGANTGELFF.

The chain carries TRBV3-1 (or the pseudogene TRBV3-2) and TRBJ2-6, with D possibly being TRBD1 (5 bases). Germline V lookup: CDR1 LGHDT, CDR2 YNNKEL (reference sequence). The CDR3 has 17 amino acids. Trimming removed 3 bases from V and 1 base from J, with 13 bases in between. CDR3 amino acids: CASSQDAYRSGANVLTF. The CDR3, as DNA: TGTGCCAGCAGCCAGGACGCTTACAGGTCTGGGGCCAACGTCCTGACTTTC.

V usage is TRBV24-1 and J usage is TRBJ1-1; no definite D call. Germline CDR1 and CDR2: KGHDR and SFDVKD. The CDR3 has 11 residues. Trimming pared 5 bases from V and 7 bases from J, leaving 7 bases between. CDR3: CATSAYGEAFF. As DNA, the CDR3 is TGTGCCACCAGTGCCTACGGTGAAGCTTTCTTT.

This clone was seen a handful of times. The CDR3 sequence is CASSIMASGANVLTF. The CDR3 DNA reads as TGTGCCAGTAGTATAATGGCCTCTGGGGCCAACGTCCTGACTTTC. The chain recombines TRBV19 with TRBJ2-6; D gene unclear. The CDR3 loop spans 15 amino acids. Trimming stripped 2 bases from V and 0 bases from J, with 5 bases between. Germline V CDR1 and CDR2: LNHDA, SQIVND (reference sequence).

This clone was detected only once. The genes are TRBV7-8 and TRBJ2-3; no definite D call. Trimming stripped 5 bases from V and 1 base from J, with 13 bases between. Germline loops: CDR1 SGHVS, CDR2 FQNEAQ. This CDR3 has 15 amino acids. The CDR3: CASSLLFQGTDTQYF. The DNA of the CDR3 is TGTGCCAGCAGCCTCCTCTTCCAGGGCACAGATACGCAGTATTTT. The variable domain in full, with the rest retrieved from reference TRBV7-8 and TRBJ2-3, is GAGVSQSPRYKVAKRGQDVALRCDPISGHVSLFWYQQALGQGPEFLTYFQNEAQLDKSGLPSDRFFAERPEGSVSTLKIQRTQQEDSAVYLCASSLLFQGTDTQYFGPGTRLTVL.

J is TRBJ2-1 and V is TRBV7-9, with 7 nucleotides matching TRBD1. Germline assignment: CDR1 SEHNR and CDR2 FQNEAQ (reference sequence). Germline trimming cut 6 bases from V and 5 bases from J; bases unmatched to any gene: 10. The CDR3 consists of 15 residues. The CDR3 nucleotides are TGTGCCAGCAGTTTACTACAGGGGCCAAACAATGAGCAGTTCTTC. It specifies CASSLLQGPNNEQFF.

CDR3: CASVSGTEAFF. CDR3 DNA: TGTGCCAGCGTGAGTGGCACTGAAGCTTTCTTT. The V call is TRBV6-5, the J call TRBJ1-1; D remains ambiguous. In germline, CDR1 is MNHEY, CDR2 SVGAGI. V shed 8 bases and J shed 4 bases, with 8 bases lying between them. The CDR3 sequence is 11 residues long.

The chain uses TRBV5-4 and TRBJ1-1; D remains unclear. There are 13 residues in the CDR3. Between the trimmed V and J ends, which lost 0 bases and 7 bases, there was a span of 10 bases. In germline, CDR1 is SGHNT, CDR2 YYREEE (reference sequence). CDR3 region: CASSLDVSGEAFF. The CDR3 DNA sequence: TGTGCCAGCAGCTTGGACGTGTCGGGTGAAGCTTTCTTT. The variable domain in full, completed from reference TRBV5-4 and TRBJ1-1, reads ETGVTQSPTHLIKTRGQQVTLRCSSQSGHNTVSWYQQALGQGPQFIFQYYREEENGRGNFPPRFSGLQFPNYSSELNVNALELDDSALYLCASSLDVSGEAFFGQGTRLTVV.

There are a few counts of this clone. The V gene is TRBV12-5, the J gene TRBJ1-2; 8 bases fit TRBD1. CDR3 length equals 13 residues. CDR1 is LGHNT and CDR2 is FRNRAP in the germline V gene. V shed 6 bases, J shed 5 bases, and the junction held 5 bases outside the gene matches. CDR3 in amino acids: CASGTGGTYGYTF. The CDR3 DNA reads TGTGCTAGTGGAACAGGGGGGACGTATGGCTACACCTTC.

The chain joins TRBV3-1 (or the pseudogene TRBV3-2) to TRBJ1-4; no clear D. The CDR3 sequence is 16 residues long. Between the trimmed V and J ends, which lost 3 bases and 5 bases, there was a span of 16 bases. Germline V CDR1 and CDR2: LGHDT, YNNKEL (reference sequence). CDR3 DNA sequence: TGTGCCAGCAGCCACGGGGTTGGGGTAGGGAATGAAAAACTGTTTTTT. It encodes CASSHGVGVGNEKLFF.

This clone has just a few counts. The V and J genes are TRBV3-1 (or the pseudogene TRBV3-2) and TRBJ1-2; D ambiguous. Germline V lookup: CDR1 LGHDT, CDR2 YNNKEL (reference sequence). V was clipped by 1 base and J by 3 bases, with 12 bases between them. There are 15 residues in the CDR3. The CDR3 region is CASSQGHRVYYGYTF. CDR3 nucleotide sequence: TGTGCCAGCAGCCAAGGTCACAGAGTCTACTATGGCTACACCTTC.

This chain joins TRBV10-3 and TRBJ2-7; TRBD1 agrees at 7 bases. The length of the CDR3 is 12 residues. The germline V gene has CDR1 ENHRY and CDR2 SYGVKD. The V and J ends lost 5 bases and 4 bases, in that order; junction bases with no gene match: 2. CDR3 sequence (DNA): TGTGCCATCAGTCCGGGACAGTACGAGCAGTACTTC. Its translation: CAISPGQYEQYF.

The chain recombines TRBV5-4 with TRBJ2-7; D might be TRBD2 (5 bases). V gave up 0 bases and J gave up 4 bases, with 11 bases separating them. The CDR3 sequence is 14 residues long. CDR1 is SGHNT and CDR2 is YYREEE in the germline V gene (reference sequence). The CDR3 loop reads CASSLVGSDYEQYF. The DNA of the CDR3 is TGTGCCAGCAGCTTGGTGGGGAGCGATTACGAGCAGTACTTC.

The CDR3 DNA is TGTGCCAGCTCACCCAATCGGCAGGCGATAGAATATTTGTTTTTT. Its translation is CASSPNRQAIEYLFF. The rearrangement joins TRBV18 to TRBJ2-2, with D unresolved. The CDR3 runs 15 residues. Germline V lookup: CDR1 KGHSH, CDR2 LQKENI. The ends were cut back, 3 bases at V and 15 bases at J, with 23 bases in the middle. Variable domain in full (rest from reference TRBV18 and TRBJ2-2): NAGVMQNPRHLVRRRGQEARLRCSPMKGHSHVYWYRQLPEEGLKFMVYLQKENIIDESGMPKERFSAEFPKEGPSILRIQQVVRGDSAAYFCASSPNRQAIEYLFFGEGSRLTVL.

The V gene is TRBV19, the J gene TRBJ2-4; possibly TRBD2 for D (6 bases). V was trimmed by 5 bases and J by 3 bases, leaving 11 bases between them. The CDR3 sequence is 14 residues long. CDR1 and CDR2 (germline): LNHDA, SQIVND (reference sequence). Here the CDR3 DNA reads TGTGCCAGTAGTCAGCCGGGGGACAAAAACATTCAGTACTTC. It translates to CASSQPGDKNIQYF.

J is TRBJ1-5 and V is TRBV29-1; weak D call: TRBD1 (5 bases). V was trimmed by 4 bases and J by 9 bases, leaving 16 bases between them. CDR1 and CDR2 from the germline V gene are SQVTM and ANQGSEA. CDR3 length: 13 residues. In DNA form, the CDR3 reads TGCAGCGTTGTAGAGGTCGTTAGGGGGCCCCAGCATTTT. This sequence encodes CSVVEVVRGPQHF. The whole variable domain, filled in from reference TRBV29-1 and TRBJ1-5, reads SAVISQKPSRDICQRGTSLTIQCQVDSQVTMMFWYRQQPGQSLTLIATANQGSEATYESGFVIDKFPISRPNLTFSTLTVSNMSPEDSSIYLCSVVEVVRGPQHFGDGTRLSIL.

This CDR3 reads CASSFEGVAGELFF. The CDR3 nucleotides read TGTGCCAGCAGCTTCGAGGGAGTGGCCGGGGAGCTGTTTTTT. V usage is TRBV7-2 and J usage is TRBJ2-2, with D tentatively TRBD2 (5 bases). Deletions cut 3 bases from V and 6 bases from J, with 11 bases between. Germline V gives CDR1 SGHTA, CDR2 FQGNSA. The length of the CDR3 is 14 residues.

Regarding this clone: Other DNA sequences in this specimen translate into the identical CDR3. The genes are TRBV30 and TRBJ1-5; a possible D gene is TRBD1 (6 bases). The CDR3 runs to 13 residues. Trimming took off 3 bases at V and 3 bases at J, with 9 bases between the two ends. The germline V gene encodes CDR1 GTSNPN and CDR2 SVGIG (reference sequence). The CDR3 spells CAWSRGDNQPQHF. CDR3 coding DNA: TGTGCCTGGAGCAGGGGTGACAATCAGCCCCAGCATTTT.

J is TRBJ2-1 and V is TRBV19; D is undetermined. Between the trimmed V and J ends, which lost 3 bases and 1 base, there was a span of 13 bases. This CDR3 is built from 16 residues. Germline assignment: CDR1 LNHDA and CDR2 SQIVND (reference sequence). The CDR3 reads CASSIGDPSSYNEQFF. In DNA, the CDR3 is TGTGCCAGTAGTATCGGAGACCCCTCTTCCTACAATGAGCAGTTCTTC.

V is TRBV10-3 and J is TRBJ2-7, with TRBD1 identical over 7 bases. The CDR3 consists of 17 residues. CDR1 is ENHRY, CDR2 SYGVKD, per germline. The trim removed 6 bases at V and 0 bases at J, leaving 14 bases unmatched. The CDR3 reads CAISPTSPGTASYEQYF. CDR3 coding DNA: TGTGCCATCAGCCCAACAAGCCCCGGGACAGCCTCCTACGAGCAGTACTTC.